This TCR beta chain was sequenced in a study of blood T cell repertoires in COVID-19 (TCRdb year 2020). Study-wide context: Samples from collaborators originated in the United States, Italy and Spain and spanned both the acute and convalescent phases of COVID-19. The prospective study material was composed of cDNA or gDNA derived from T cells, B-cell-depleted T cells, or PBMCs. Subjects who had been exposed to COVID-19, were actively infected with it, or had recovered from it provided the deeply sampled blood TCRbeta repertoires that made up the dataset. The repertoires were released in a freely available public database meant as a resource for research on the immune response to SARS-CoV-2. Samples came from the ongoing ImmuneRACE study (first 160 participants) plus 1,254 subjects from 6 global collaborators. A de-identified subject ID, COVID-19 status, age in years and sex were almost always included in the sample metadata. Where HLA class I and class II types were available, the types were taken from metadata supplied by the sample provider, not from assay-based typing. What the study reported, not specific to this receptor: Clinical and demographic metadata were provided uncurated, with the amount varying by source and participant.

One collaborating source in Seattle enrolled patients while the patients were actively infected and followed the patients over time throughout the course of disease. The collaborating institutions used their own protocols to collect whole blood in K2EDTA tubes. Collaborator samples were shipped for TCRbeta analysis as frozen whole blood, isolated PBMCs, or DNA extracted from either sample type. For this clone: The antigen it recognizes is unknown. The input lacks base qualities; no much larger clone sits a single base away.

TCRbeta CDR3 regions were amplified from genomic DNA by means of the immunoSEQ Assay, a bias-controlled multiplex PCR. The published analysis was carried out like this. Nucleated cell counts per sample were estimated from amplification of reference gene primers within the assay. To quantify the absolute abundance of each unique TCRbeta CDR3 rearrangement, sequence reads were collapsed and filtered. Productive Simpson clonality was computed per sample as the square root of Simpson's diversity index over productive rearrangements. TCRdb's version of the immuneACCESS table is confined to in-frame rearrangements and falls short of the full clone set. An unresolved V gene accounts for under half of the shortfall where checked; the remainder is of unknown origin. V, J and clone size are those of that table, while D and trimming were read from the DNA. Recorded for this sample are 210,000 or so clones; around 80% of them occurred a single time. The top ten clonotypes cover roughly 7.6% of the sample.

Trimming removed 0 bases from V and 10 bases from J, leaving 16 bases between the germline ends. The germline V gene gives CDR1 as MNHEY and CDR2 as SVGAGI. The CDR3 starts with the cysteine, ends with the phenylalanine, and has 15 residues. Here the CDR3 DNA is all that survives: 45 bases in frame from base 1. The chain links TRBV6-5 with TRBJ2-1; TRBD2 is a possible D gene, resting on 5 matching bases. The clonotype was recovered from a woman of 80 years or more with COVID-19, enrolled during active disease. The sequenced material came from peripheral blood. In nucleotide form, the sequence is TGTGCCAGCAGTTACTCGGTCATCGGCGGGCAAGAGCAGTTCTTC. Its protein is CASSYSVIGGQEQFF.